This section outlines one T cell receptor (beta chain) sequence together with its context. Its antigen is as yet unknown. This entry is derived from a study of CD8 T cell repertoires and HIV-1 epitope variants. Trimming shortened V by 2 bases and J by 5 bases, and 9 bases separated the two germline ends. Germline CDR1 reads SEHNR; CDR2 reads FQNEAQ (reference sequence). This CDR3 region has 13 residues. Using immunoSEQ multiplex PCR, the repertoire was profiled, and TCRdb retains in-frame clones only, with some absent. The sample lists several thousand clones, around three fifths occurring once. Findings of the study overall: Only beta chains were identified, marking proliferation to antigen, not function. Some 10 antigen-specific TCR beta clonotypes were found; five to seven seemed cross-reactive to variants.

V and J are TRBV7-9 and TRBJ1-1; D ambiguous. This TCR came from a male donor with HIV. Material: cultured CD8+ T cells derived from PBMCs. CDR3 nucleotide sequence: TGTGCCAGCAGCTTACCCGGGAGGACTGAAGCTTTCTTT. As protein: CASSLPGRTEAFF.